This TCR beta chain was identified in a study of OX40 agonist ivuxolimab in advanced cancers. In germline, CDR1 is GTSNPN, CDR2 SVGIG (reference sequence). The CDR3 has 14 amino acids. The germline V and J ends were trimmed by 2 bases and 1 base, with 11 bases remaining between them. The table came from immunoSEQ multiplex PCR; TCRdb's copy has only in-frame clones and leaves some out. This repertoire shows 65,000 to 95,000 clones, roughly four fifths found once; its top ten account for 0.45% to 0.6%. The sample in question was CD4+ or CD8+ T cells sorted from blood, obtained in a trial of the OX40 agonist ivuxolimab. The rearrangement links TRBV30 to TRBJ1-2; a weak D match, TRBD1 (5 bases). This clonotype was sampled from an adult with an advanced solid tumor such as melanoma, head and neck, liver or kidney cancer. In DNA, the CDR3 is TGTGCCTGGAGTAGTCCTGGGGGTAACTATGGCTACACCTTC. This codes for CAWSSPGGNYGYTF.